This TCR beta chain was sequenced in a study of T cells after yellow fever vaccination. About the research overall: Preparation used SMART-Seq v4 Ultra Low Input for the low-cell-number fractions.

The CDR3 has 15 amino acids. CDR1 is SGHTA and CDR2 is FQGNSA in the germline V gene. Notes on this clonotype: The junction shows a germline mismatch at one end, possibly a read error.

Synthesis of TCR cDNA relied on 5'RACE template switching, which attached a universal primer site and UMIs. One entry per CDR3 protein, called by TCRdb with MiXCR from the 5' RACE reads. The top ten clones hold 2.5% to 4% of a sample with about 350,000 distinct CDR3 sequences, around 13% of them seen once. J is TRBJ1-4 and V is TRBV7-2; a weak D match, TRBD1 (5 bases). The clonotype was recovered from a young man who received the YFV17D yellow fever vaccine. Sequencing was performed on CD4+ T cells sorted from PBMCs, taken 15 days after the yellow fever booster vaccination. CDR3: CASSHDSSSKEKLFF. CDR3 in DNA: TGTGCCAGCAGCCATGACAGCAGTTCTAAAGAAAAACTGTTTTTT.